This TCR beta chain was profiled in a study of monozygotic twins with cystic fibrosis. Study-level information: Libraries were built from three micrograms of fragmented DNA using around 14 PCR cycles. Study conclusions and caveats: Monozygotic CF twins shared more identical nucleotide clonotypes than unrelated patients. The repertoire was suggested to be naive-dominated, clonality median around 0.0095.

Profiling relied on immunoSEQ multiplex PCR, and the TCRdb table lists in-frame clones only, not all of them. Of roughly 20,000 clones in the sample, roughly nine tenths were seen once. To note about this clone: The antigen remains undetermined.

This TCR derives from a girl aged 2 to 9 with cystic fibrosis. Sequencing used blood.

The CDR3 DNA sequence: TGCGCCAGCAGCCAAGAGGGGGGATGGGGAATCTCCTACAATGAGCAGTTCTTC. Its protein product is CASSQEGGWGISYNEQFF. The chain couples TRBV4-3 to TRBJ2-1; D might be TRBD2 (6 bases). V was trimmed by 0 bases and J by 0 bases, leaving 15 bases between them. Germline assignment: CDR1 LGHNA and CDR2 YSLEER. There are 18 residues in the CDR3.